This T cell receptor beta chain is drawn from a study of T-cell memory formation after mild COVID-19. Trimming removed 2 bases from V and 2 bases from J; junction bases left unmatched: 8. Germline V gene data show CDR1 as DFQATT and CDR2 as SNEGSKA (reference sequence). The CDR3 runs 15 residues. With constant-segment primers, 5'RACE yielded cDNA libraries of TCR alpha and TCR beta that carried sample barcodes and UMIs. MiXCR, run by TCRdb on the 5' RACE reads, gives a single entry per CDR3 protein. The sample yields more than 350,000 distinct CDR3 sequences, around a fifth seen once. The J gene is TRBJ2-5, the V gene TRBV20-1; 7 bases are shared with TRBD1. The sample consisted of PBMCs or a T cell subset sorted from them (not recorded which). This TCR was sampled from an adult woman who had mild COVID-19 (a few samples of this study predate the infection). Cell type and time point are not known. The DNA for the CDR3 is TGCAGTGCTAGACTGACAGGGAATTGGCAAGAGACCCAGTACTTC. Amino acids: CSARLTGNWQETQYF.